Listed here are 3 T cell receptor beta chains from one sample, sequenced in a study of beta chain features in type 1 diabetes. Regarding the study as a whole: TCRB CDR3s were moderately but significantly shorter in Type 1 diabetes patients in all four CD4+ subsets.

These receptors lack a known antigen. All of the isolated RNA was reverse transcribed, so expressed TCRB transcripts were sequenced. Method: immunoSEQ multiplex PCR; TCRdb's copy keeps in-frame clones and lacks some. The table includes under 250,000 clones, approximately 15% detected once. Sequencing input: naive CD4+ T cells from blood. All receptors derive from a man younger than 45 with type 1 diabetes.

V gene TRBV29-1 combines with J gene TRBJ1-6, with 12 bases fitting TRBD1. Trimming took 6 bases from V and 6 from J; bases not matched to a gene: 12. Germline V lookup: CDR1 SQVTM, CDR2 ANQGSEA. The CDR3 has 17 residues. The CDR3 nucleotides read TGCAGCGTGAAACTTTCCGGGACAGGGGGCAGTAATTCACCCCTCCACTTT. Translation: CSVKLSGTGGSNSPLHF.

There are a few counts of this clone. The J gene is TRBJ2-3, the V gene TRBV4-1; D perhaps matches TRBD1 (6 bases). The germline gives CDR1 MGHRA, CDR2 YSYEKL. The CDR3 is made up of 17 amino acids. Trimming took off 0 bases at V and 1 base at J, with 14 bases between the two ends. CDR3 sequence: CASSQDFRRTGTDTQYF. DNA for the CDR3: TGCGCCAGCAGCCAAGATTTCCGCAGGACAGGCACAGATACGCAGTATTTT.

The chain combines TRBV19 with TRBJ1-2; 9 bases map to TRBD1. The length of the CDR3 is 14 residues. The germline V gene encodes CDR1 LNHDA and CDR2 SQIVND (reference sequence). Unmatched junction bases numbered 4, after V lost 5 bases and J lost 3 bases. As DNA, the CDR3 is TGTGCCAGTAGTCCGGGACAGGGTGACTATGGCTACACCTTC. Amino acid sequence: CASSPGQGDYGYTF.